This T cell receptor (beta chain) was observed in a study of OX40 agonist ivuxolimab in advanced cancers. Across the study: Males comprised approximately 81% of the group, whose mean age was around 62 years (range roughly 23 to 90). Notes on the study in general: Clonal expansion in partial responders at 0.1-3.0 mg/kg ranked among the lowest. On average, CD8+ T cells had more expanded clones than CD4+.

About this clone: What it binds is unknown.

Profiled with immunoSEQ multiplex PCR; TCRdb holds only in-frame clones, not every one. This table has more than 9,500 clones, roughly 71% appearing once. Prior autoimmune disease or systemic immunosuppression barred patients. The CDR3 totals 16 residues. Trimming shortened V by 2 bases and J by 2 bases, and 12 bases separated the two germline ends. Germline V gene data show CDR1 as SEHNR and CDR2 as FQNEAQ (reference sequence). The TCR originated in an adult with an advanced solid tumor such as melanoma, head and neck, liver or kidney cancer. The chain couples TRBV7-9 to TRBJ2-2; D may be TRBD1 or TRBD2 (5 bases each). Source: CD4+ or CD8+ T cells sorted from blood, taken in a trial of the OX40 agonist ivuxolimab. The CDR3 reads CASSLIRDGNTGELFF. The CDR3 region has the DNA TGTGCCAGCAGCTTAATCCGGGACGGAAACACCGGGGAGCTGTTTTTT.